The 8 T cell receptor beta chains given below trace back to one sample, sequenced in a study of beta chain features in type 1 diabetes. The study's findings and limits: TCRB CDR3s from Type 1 diabetes patients were moderately but significantly shorter in all four CD4+ subsets.

These receptors are not linked to any known antigen. Of the isolated RNA, all was reverse transcribed, and so the sequenced material was expressed TCRB transcripts. The protocol was immunoSEQ multiplex PCR, while the TCRdb copy is restricted to in-frame clones and leaves out a portion. The table records about 170,000 clones, around 7.8% of them present only once. Sequenced sample: central memory CD4+ T cells from blood. The receptors shown here come from a middle-aged woman with type 1 diabetes.

This clone has at least ten counts. Within the sample, other DNA sequences also encode this same CDR3. The V gene is TRBV5-1, the J gene TRBJ2-7; 7 positions agree with TRBD1. Trimming cost V 3 bases and J 5 bases; bases outside gene matches: 2. The CDR3 extends over 12 amino acids. Germline loops: CDR1 SGHRS, CDR2 YFSETQ. CDR3 protein: CASSSQGNEQYF. The CDR3 region has the DNA TGCGCCAGCAGCTCACAGGGGAACGAGCAGTACTTC.

Only a few counts were recorded for this clone. This chain connects TRBV9 to TRBJ2-1; D call uncertain. The V gene lost 3 bases and the J gene lost 8 bases, with 9 bases spanning the gap. The germline CDR1 and CDR2 sequences are SGDLS and YYNGEE. The CDR3 has 12 residues. CDR3 in DNA: TGTGCCAGCAGCGGAAACTCGGATGAGCAGTTCTTC. Translating gives CASSGNSDEQFF.

This chain links TRBV20-1 with TRBJ1-6; 8 nucleotides align to TRBD1. This CDR3 comprises 11 residues. Germline V gene lookup returns CDR1 DFQATT and CDR2 SNEGSKA (reference sequence). The V segment lost 6 bases and the J segment 14 bases; nucleotides outside the gene matches: 6. The CDR3 bases are TGCAGTGCCCCACAGGGGGGATCCCTCCACTTT. Translating it yields CSAPQGGSLHF.

The chain links TRBV7-3 to TRBJ1-1, with TRBD1 matching 9 bases. V dropped 4 bases and J dropped 4; count of bases not matched to a gene: 7. The CDR3 has 15 residues. Germline CDR1 SGHTA, CDR2 FQGTGA. CDR3 coding DNA: TGTGCCAGCAGCTCACAGGGGGCGGGTGGCACTGAAGCTTTCTTT. Translating it yields CASSSQGAGGTEAFF.

This clone was counted only a few times. The chain carries TRBV19 and TRBJ2-2, with TRBD1 identical over 9 bases. The CDR3 has 15 residues. CDR1 LNHDA and CDR2 SQIVND come from the germline V gene (reference sequence). Trimming cost V 6 bases and J 1 base; bases outside gene matches: 3. CDR3 in DNA: TGTGCCAGTAGAGGGACAGGGTGGAACACCGGGGAGCTGTTTTTT. Protein sequence: CASRGTGWNTGELFF.

V usage is TRBV7-9 and J usage is TRBJ2-1; D is possibly TRBD1 (6 bases). CDR1 and CDR2 from the germline V gene are SEHNR and FQNEAQ (reference sequence). V lost 5 bases, J lost 9 bases, and 14 bases lay in between. There are 13 residues in the CDR3. The CDR3 loop reads CASSTEQGGEQFF. The CDR3 DNA reads as TGTGCCAGCAGCACGGAACAGGGCGGTGAGCAGTTCTTC.

The DNA of the CDR3 is TGCGCCAGCAGCCAACAGGGGTCGAGGGGCTACACCTTC. Protein: CASSQQGSRGYTF. This chain links TRBV4-3 with TRBJ1-2; a possible D gene is TRBD1 (6 bases). Trimming shortened V by 2 bases and J by 8 bases, and 12 bases separated the two germline ends. Germline lookup yields CDR1 LGHNA and CDR2 YSLEER. The CDR3 length is 13 residues.

The chain has TRBV11-3 and TRBJ2-1; 9 bases line up with TRBD2. From germline, CDR1 is SGHNT and CDR2 YENEEA. There are 14 residues in the CDR3. The V gene end was trimmed by 5 bases and the J gene end by 3 bases; junction bases not matched to a gene: 2. CDR3 DNA sequence: TGTGCCAGCAGCAGGACTAGCGACTACAATGAGCAGTTCTTC. Amino acids: CASSRTSDYNEQFF.